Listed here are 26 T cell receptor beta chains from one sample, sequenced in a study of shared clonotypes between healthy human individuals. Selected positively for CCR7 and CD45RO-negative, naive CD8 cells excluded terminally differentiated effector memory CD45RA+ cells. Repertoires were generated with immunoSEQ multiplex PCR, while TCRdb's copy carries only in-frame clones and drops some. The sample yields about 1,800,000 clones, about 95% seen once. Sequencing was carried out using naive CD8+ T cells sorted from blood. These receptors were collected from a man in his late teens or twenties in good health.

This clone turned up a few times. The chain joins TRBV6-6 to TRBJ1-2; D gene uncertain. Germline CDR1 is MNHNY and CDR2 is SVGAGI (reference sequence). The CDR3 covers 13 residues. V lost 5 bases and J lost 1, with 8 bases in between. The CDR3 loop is CASSTTDNYGYTF. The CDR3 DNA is TGTGCCAGCAGTACGACGGATAACTATGGCTACACCTTC.

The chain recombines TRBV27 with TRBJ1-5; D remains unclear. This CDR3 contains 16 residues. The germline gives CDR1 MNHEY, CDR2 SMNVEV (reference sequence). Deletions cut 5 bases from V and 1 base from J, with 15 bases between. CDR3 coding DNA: TGTGCCAGCAGTCCCGCCTTTGTGGTAAGCAATCAGCCCCAGCATTTT. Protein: CASSPAFVVSNQPQHF.

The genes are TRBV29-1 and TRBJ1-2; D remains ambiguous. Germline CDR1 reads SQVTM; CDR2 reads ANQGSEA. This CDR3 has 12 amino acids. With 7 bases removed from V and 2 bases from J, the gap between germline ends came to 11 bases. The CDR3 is CSAGPSNYGYTF. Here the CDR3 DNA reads TGCAGCGCAGGACCTTCAAACTATGGCTACACCTTC. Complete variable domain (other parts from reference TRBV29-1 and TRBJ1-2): SAVISQKPSRDICQRGTSLTIQCQVDSQVTMMFWYRQQPGQSLTLIATANQGSEATYESGFVIDKFPISRPNLTFSTLTVSNMSPEDSSIYLCSAGPSNYGYTFGSGTRLTVV.

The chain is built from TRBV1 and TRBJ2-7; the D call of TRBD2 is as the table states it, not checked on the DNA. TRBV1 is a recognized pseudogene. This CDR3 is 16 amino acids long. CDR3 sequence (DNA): TGCACCAGCAGCCAAGGCGGGCGGCCTTCCCCCTACGAGCAGTACTTC. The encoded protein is CTSSQGGRPSPYEQYF.

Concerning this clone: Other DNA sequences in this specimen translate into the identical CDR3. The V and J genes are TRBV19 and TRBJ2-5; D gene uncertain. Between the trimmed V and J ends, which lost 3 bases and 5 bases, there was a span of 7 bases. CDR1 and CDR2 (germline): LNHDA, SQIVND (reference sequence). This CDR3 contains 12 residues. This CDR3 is CASSILGETQYF. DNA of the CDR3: TGTGCCAGTAGTATTCTGGGGGAGACCCAGTACTTC.

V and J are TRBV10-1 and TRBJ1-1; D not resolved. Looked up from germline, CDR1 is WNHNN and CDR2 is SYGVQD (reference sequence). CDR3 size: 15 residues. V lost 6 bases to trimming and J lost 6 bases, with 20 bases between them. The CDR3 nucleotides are TGCGCCAGCAGCACCCAATGGGGTGGGGTCGCTGAAGCTTTCTTT. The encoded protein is CASSTQWGGVAEAFF.

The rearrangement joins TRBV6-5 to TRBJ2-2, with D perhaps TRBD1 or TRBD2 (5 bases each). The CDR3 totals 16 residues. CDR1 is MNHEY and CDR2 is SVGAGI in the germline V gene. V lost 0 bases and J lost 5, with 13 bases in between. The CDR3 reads CASSYSIGAQTGELFF. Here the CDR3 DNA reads TGTGCCAGCAGTTACTCGATCGGGGCCCAGACCGGGGAGCTGTTTTTT.

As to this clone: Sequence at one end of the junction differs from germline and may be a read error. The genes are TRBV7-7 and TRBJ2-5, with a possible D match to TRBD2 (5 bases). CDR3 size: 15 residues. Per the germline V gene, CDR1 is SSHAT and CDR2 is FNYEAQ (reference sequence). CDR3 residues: CASSLERGLDGTQYF. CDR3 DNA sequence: TGTGCTAGCAGCTTAGAACGCGGGCTGGATGGGACCCAGTACTTC.

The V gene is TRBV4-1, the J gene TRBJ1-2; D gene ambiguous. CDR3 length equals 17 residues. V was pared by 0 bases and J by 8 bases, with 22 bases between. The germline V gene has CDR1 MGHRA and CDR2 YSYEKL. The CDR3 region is CASSQDRWQSALGGYTF. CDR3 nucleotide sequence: TGCGCCAGCAGCCAAGATCGATGGCAGAGCGCCTTAGGGGGCTACACCTTC.

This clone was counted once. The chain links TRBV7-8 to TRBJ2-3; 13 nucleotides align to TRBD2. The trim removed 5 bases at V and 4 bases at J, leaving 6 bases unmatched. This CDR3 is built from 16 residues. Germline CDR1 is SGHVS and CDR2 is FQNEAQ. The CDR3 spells CASSAGLAGVPDTQYF. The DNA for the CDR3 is TGTGCCAGCAGCGCCGGACTAGCGGGAGTCCCAGATACGCAGTATTTT.

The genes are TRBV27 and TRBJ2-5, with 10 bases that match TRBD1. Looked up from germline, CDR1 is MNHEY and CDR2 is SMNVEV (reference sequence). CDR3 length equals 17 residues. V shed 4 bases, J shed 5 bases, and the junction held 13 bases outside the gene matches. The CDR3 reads CASSSTPGQGIWETQYF. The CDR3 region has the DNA TGTGCCAGCAGTTCGACACCGGGACAGGGGATCTGGGAGACCCAGTACTTC.

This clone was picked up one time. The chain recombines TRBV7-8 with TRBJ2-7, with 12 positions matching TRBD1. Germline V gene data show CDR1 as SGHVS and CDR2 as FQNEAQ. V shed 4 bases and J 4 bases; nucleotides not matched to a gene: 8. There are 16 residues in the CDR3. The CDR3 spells CASSSSGTGGLYEQYF. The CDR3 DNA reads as TGTGCCAGCAGCTCCTCCGGGACAGGGGGCCTATACGAGCAGTACTTC.

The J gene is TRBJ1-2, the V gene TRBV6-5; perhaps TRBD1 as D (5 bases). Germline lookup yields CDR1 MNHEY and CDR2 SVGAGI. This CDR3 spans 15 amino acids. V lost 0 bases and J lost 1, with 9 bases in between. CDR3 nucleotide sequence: TGTGCCAGCAGTTACTCGATGGACATTAACTATGGCTACACCTTC. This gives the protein CASSYSMDINYGYTF.

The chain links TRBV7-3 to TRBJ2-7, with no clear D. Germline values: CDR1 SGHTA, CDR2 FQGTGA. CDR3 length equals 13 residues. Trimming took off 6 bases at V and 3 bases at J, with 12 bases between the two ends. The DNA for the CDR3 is TGTGCCAGCAGTCCCGGGCCTATCTACGAGCAGTACTTC. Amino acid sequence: CASSPGPIYEQYF.

CDR3: CASRVTLTNEQYF. The CDR3 region has the DNA TGTGCCAGCAGGGTGACCCTAACGAACGAGCAGTACTTC. The chain combines TRBV2 with TRBJ2-7, with D hard to call. V lost 6 bases and J 5 bases, leaving 14 bases between the germline ends. The germline CDR1 and CDR2 sequences are SNHLY and FYNNEI. This CDR3 has 13 residues.

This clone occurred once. For the CDR3, the DNA is TGTGCCAGCAGCTCAGGACCGCTATACGAGCAGTACTTC. It encodes CASSSGPLYEQYF. The gene calls are TRBV11-2 and TRBJ2-7; D is ambiguous. Looked up from germline, CDR1 is SGHAT and CDR2 is FQNNGV. This CDR3 region has 13 residues. Trimming removed 4 bases at V and 4 bases at J, with 11 bases between.

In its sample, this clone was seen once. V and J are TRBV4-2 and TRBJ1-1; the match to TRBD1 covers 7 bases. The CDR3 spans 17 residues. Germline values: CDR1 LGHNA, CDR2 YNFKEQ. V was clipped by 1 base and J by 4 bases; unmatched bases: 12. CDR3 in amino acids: CASSQVPGQLEGTEAFF. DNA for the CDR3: TGTGCCAGCAGCCAAGTTCCGGGACAGCTGGAAGGCACTGAAGCTTTCTTT.

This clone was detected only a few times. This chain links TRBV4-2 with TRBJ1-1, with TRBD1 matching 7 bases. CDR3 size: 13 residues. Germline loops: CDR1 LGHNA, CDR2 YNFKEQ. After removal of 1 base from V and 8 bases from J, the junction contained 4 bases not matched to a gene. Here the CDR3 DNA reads TGTGCCAGCAGCCAAGTACAGGGGACCGAAGCTTTCTTT. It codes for CASSQVQGTEAFF.

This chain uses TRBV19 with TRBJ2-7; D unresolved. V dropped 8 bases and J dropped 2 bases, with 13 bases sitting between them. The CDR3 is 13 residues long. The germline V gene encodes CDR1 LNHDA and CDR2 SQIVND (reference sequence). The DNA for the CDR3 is TGTGCCAGTGAAGGTGGTTCAACCTACGAGCAGTACTTC. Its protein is CASEGGSTYEQYF. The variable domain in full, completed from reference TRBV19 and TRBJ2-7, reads DGGITQSPKYLFRKEGQNVTLSCEQNLNHDAMYWYRQDPGQGLRLIYYSQIVNDFQKGDIAEGYSVSREKKESFPLTVTSAQKNPTAFYLCASEGGSTYEQYFGPGTRLTVT.

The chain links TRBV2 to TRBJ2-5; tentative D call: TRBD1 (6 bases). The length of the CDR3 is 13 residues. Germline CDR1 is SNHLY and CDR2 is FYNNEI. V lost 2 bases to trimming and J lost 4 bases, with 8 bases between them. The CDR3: CASSETGPETQYF. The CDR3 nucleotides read TGTGCCAGCAGTGAAACAGGGCCAGAGACCCAGTACTTC.

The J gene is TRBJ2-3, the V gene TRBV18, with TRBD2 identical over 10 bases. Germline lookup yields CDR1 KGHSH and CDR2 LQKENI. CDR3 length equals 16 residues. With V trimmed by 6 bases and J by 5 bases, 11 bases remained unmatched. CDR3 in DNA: TGTGCCAGCTCTCCGTCCGGGACTAGCGAGAGAGATACGCAGTATTTT. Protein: CASSPSGTSERDTQYF.

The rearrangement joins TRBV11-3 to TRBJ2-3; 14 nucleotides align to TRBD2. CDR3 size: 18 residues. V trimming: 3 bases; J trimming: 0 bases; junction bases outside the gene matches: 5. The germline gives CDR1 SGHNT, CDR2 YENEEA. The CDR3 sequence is CASSLGLAGETSTDTQYF. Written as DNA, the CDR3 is TGTGCCAGCAGCTTGGGACTAGCGGGGGAGACTAGCACAGATACGCAGTATTTT.

This CDR3 reads CASSSLRPPEAFF. CDR3 sequence (DNA): TGTGCCAGCAGCTCCCTTCGACCTCCTGAAGCTTTCTTT. This rearrangement joins TRBV7-9 to TRBJ1-1; D is unclear. Germline V gene sequence: CDR1 SEHNR, CDR2 FQNEAQ (reference sequence). The CDR3 runs to 13 residues. V shed 4 bases and J shed 6 bases, with 12 bases lying between them.

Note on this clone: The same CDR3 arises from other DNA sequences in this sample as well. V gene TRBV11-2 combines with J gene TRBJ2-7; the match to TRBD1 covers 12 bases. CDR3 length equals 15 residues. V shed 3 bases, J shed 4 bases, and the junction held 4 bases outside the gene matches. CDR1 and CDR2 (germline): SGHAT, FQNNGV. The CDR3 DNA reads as TGTGCCAGCAGCTTCGGGACAGGGGGCTTTTACGAGCAGTACTTC. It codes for CASSFGTGGFYEQYF.

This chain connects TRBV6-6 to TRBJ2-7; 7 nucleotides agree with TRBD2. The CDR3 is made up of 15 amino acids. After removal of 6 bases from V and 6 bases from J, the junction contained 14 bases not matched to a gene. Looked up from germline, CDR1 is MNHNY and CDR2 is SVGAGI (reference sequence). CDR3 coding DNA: TGTGCCAGCAGAGTTACGGCGGGGGTTAGTGTCGAGCAGTACTTC. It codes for CASRVTAGVSVEQYF.

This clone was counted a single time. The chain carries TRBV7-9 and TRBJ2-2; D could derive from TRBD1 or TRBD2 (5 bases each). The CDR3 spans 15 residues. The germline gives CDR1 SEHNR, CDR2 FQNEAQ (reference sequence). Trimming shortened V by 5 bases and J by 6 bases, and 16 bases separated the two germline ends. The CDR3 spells CASSPPGAVAGELFF. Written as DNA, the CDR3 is TGTGCCAGCAGCCCCCCCGGGGCCGTGGCCGGGGAGCTGTTTTTT.